These 5 T cell receptor beta chains came from one sample sequenced in a study of CXCR3-negative and CXCR3-positive naive CD8 T cells. The study made its TRB cDNA libraries by 5' RACE, adding UMI labels. TCRdb reprocessed the 5' RACE reads; each CDR3 protein has one entry and no DNA is given. The sample has tens of thousands of distinct CDR3 sequences; the top ten hold over 1.2%. The sequencing sample was made of naive CXCR3- CD8+ T cells from blood. Subset here: CD45RO-CCR7+CD27+CD95- naive CD8+ T cells lacking CXCR3 (TNR3-). The origin of the receptors is a human donor in good health. Some clones in this sample may be carry-over from other donors' samples.

V is TRBV7-9 and J is TRBJ2-5; checking the TCRdb D call of TRBD2 is not possible without DNA. CDR3 length: 16 amino acids. Germline CDR1 and CDR2: SEHNR and FQNEAQ (reference sequence). The CDR3 is CASSSRTGLAGETQYF.

J is TRBJ2-2 and V is TRBV19; the TCRdb call, TRBD1, lacks DNA for checking. The CDR3 has 17 residues. CDR1 is LNHDA and CDR2 is SQIVND in the germline V gene (reference sequence). The CDR3 is CASSIDPWGLSNGELFF. The full variable domain, completed using reference TRBV19 and TRBJ2-2, is DGGITQSPKYLFRKEGQNVTLSCEQNLNHDAMYWYRQDPGQGLRLIYYSQIVNDFQKGDIAEGYSVSREKKESFPLTVTSAQKNPTAFYLCASSIDPWGLSNGELFFGEGSRLTVL.

V and J are TRBV29-1 and TRBJ2-5; TCRdb's assignment of TRBD2 cannot be checked, as there is no DNA. The CDR3 runs to 13 residues. Germline lookup yields CDR1 SQVTM and CDR2 ANQGSEA. The CDR3 sequence: CSVVGTSWETQYF.

This rearrangement joins TRBV20-1 to TRBJ2-7; TCRdb's assignment of TRBD1 cannot be checked, as there is no DNA. This CDR3 contains 14 residues. Germline CDR1 is DFQATT and CDR2 is SNEGSKA (reference sequence). The CDR3: CSGRTGRTTYEQYF.

The chain joins TRBV9 to TRBJ2-5; TCRdb's D gene call, TRBD2, goes unchecked for lack of DNA. CDR1 is SGDLS, CDR2 YYNGEE, per germline. CDR3 length equals 13 residues. CDR3 amino acids: CASSGGLGETQYF.